Listed below are T cell receptor beta chains from one sample, sequenced in a study of shared clonotypes between healthy human individuals. Sequencing was performed with immunoSEQ multiplex PCR; in TCRdb, only in-frame clones are kept and a portion is missing. This table has roughly 2 million clones, 90% to 95% appearing once. Source material: naive CD4+ T cells sorted from blood. All receptors come from a man aged 18 to 29 in good health. The CDR3 runs from the conserved cysteine through the conserved F or W. A D gene is named only where the DNA matches it firmly. Where a row states a size, it is once, few, many or the class of an expanded clone; other rows omit it.

d_gene | j_gene | v_gene | abundance | CDR3aa | CDR3nt
NA | TRBJ2-7 | TRBV20-1 | NA | CSAKPYEQYF | TGCAGTGCTAAGCCCTACGAGCAGTACTTC
TRBD1 | TRBJ1-4 | TRBV18 | NA | CASRTTGVVEKLFF | TGTGCCAGCCGAACGACAGGGGTAGTTGAAAAACTGTTTTTT
NA | TRBJ2-2 | TRBV18 | NA | CASSPGGRNTGELFF | TGTGCCAGCTCACCCGGGGGGCGGAACACCGGGGAGCTGTTTTTT
NA | TRBJ2-3 | TRBV9 | once | CASSAHNRPPDTQYF | TGTGCCAGCAGCGCCCACAATAGGCCCCCAGATACGCAGTATTTT
TRBD1 | TRBJ1-5 | TRBV5-6 | NA | CASSPGTGNQPQHF | TGTGCCAGCAGTCCCGGGACAGGGAATCAGCCCCAGCATTTT
NA | TRBJ2-3 | TRBV5-1 | NA | CASSLGDKGAQYF | TGCGCCAGCAGCTTGGGGGACAAAGGAGCGCAGTATTTT
NA | TRBJ1-4 | TRBV29-1 | NA | CSVAKGTNEKLFF | TGCAGCGTTGCAAAAGGAACTAATGAAAAACTGTTTTTT
TRBD1 | TRBJ2-7 | TRBV7-9 | NA | CASSLYLHNIPTGTYEQYF | TGTGCCAGCTCATTGTACTTGCATAATATCCCGACAGGGACCTACGAGCAGTACTTC
NA | TRBJ1-6 | TRBV9 | NA | CASSVGTDYNSPLHF | TGTGCCAGCAGCGTCGGGACGGACTATAATTCACCCCTCCACTTT
NA | TRBJ2-2 | TRBV6-1 | NA | CASSEAGWTGELFF | TGTGCCAGCAGTGAAGCAGGGTGGACCGGGGAGCTGTTTTTT
NA | TRBJ1-6 | TRBV19 | NA | CASSVGLLIGSPLHF | TGTGCCAGTAGTGTGGGACTGCTCATTGGTTCACCCCTCCACTTT
NA | TRBJ2-1 | TRBV27 | NA | CASSPTRWHEQFF | TGTGCCAGCAGTCCCACGCGGTGGCATGAGCAGTTCTTC
NA | TRBJ1-6 | TRBV5-1 | NA | CASSLDYNSPLHF | TGCGCCAGCAGCCTGGATTATAATTCACCCCTCCACTTT
NA | TRBJ2-5 | TRBV27 | NA | CASSLGWAQYF | TGTGCCAGCAGTTTAGGGTGGGCCCAGTACTTC
NA | TRBJ1-4 | TRBV4-1 | NA | CASSQTIWANEKLFF | TGCGCCAGCAGCCAAACTATCTGGGCTAATGAAAAACTGTTTTTT
NA | TRBJ2-3 | TRBV25-1 | NA | CASSGPGLPGDTQYF | TGTGCCAGCAGCGGCCCGGGACTCCCTGGCGATACGCAGTATTTT
NA | TRBJ1-5 | TRBV10-2 | NA | CASSDKGRNQPQHF | TGCGCCAGCAGTGACAAGGGGCGCAATCAGCCCCAGCATTTT
NA | TRBJ1-2 | TRBV25-1 | NA | CASSELGRGYGYTF | TGTGCCAGCAGTGAGCTGGGTCGCGGCTATGGCTACACCTTC
TRBD1 | TRBJ1-1 | TRBV6-5 | NA | CASSSVGQEGFF | TGTGCCAGCAGTTCCGTTGGACAGGAGGGTTTCTTT
NA | TRBJ2-7 | TRBV10-3 | NA | CAISEQEISPEQYF | TGTGCCATCAGTGAGCAGGAAATAAGTCCCGAGCAGTACTTC
NA | TRBJ2-7 | TRBV15 | once | CATSIDRNSYEQYF | TGTGCCACCAGCATAGACAGGAACTCCTACGAGCAGTACTTC
NA | TRBJ2-3 | TRBV28 | NA | CAIRSYSDTQYF | TGTGCCATCCGCTCTTATTCAGATACGCAGTATTTT
NA | TRBJ1-6 | TRBV9 | NA | CASSPGQWDSPLHF | TGTGCCAGCAGCCCGGGACAATGGGATTCACCCCTCCACTTT
NA | TRBJ2-3 | TRBV5-1 | NA | CASSPYMKAGQSTDTQYF | TGCGCCAGCAGCCCTTATATGAAAGCGGGCCAGAGCACAGATACGCAGTATTTT
TRBD2 | TRBJ2-5 | TRBV5-1 | NA | CASSLEGTSEGETQYF | TGCGCCAGCAGCTTGGAGGGAACTAGCGAAGGCGAGACCCAGTACTTC
NA | TRBJ2-5 | TRBV30 | few | CAWRGGALETQYF | TGTGCCTGGAGAGGGGGGGCTCTGGAGACCCAGTACTTC
TRBD2 | TRBJ2-2 | TRBV10-3 | NA | CAISARGAANTGELFF | TGTGCCATCAGTGCGCGGGGGGCGGCGAACACCGGGGAGCTGTTTTTT
TRBD2 | TRBJ2-5 | TRBV7-9 | NA | CASSLGGGGAETQYF | TGTGCCAGCAGCTTAGGCGGCGGGGGGGCAGAGACCCAGTACTTC
NA | TRBJ1-6 | TRBV27 | NA | CASQYRQAYNSPLHF | TGTGCCAGCCAATACCGACAGGCCTATAATTCACCCCTCCACTTT
TRBD2 | TRBJ2-5 | TRBV7-2 | NA | CASSLPPGGETQYF | TGTGCCAGCAGCTTACCCCCGGGAGGAGAGACCCAGTACTTC
NA | TRBJ1-1 | TRBV19 | NA | CASSTSAGGTEAFF | TGTGCCAGTAGTACCTCGGCCGGGGGCACTGAAGCTTTCTTT
NA | TRBJ1-2 | TRBV29-1 | NA | CSYKMDRNYGYTF | TGCAGCTATAAGATGGACAGAAACTATGGCTACACCTTC
NA | TRBJ1-2 | TRBV5-1 | NA | CASSSSTGGYGYTF | TGCGCCAGCAGCTCCTCGACGGGTGGCTATGGCTACACCTTC
NA | TRBJ2-1 | TRBV9 | NA | CASSVAPDFGEQFF | TGTGCCAGCAGCGTAGCCCCGGACTTCGGTGAGCAGTTCTTC
NA | TRBJ1-2 | TRBV4-1 | many | CASSHDRSRVRNGYTF | TGCGCCAGCAGCCACGATAGAAGCAGAGTCAGAAATGGCTACACCTTC
TRBD1 | TRBJ1-1 | TRBV7-9 | once | CASSFGDRGSEAFF | TGTGCCAGCAGCTTTGGGGACAGGGGGTCTGAAGCTTTCTTT
NA | TRBJ2-5 | TRBV2 | NA | CASRPGAKETQYF | TGTGCCAGCAGACCCGGGGCTAAAGAGACCCAGTACTTC
NA | TRBJ2-1 | TRBV9 | NA | CASSVGGSAVEQFF | TGTGCCAGCAGCGTAGGGGGCTCTGCGGTTGAGCAGTTCTTC
TRBD1 | TRBJ2-1 | TRBV7-9 | NA | CASSFLPGTGINEQFF | TGTGCCAGCAGCTTCCTTCCCGGGACAGGGATCAATGAGCAGTTCTTC
NA | TRBJ2-1 | TRBV28 | NA | CASRTHRGAGWVNEQFF | TGTGCCAGCAGGACCCACCGCGGGGCAGGGTGGGTCAATGAGCAGTTCTTC
NA | TRBJ1-6 | TRBV18 | few | CASSPRLQGDNSPLHF | TGTGCCAGCTCACCACGTCTACAGGGAGATAATTCACCCCTCCACTTT
TRBD1 | TRBJ1-5 | TRBV19 | once | CASHHEGAGQPQHF | TGTGCCAGTCACCACGAGGGGGCAGGTCAGCCCCAGCATTTT
NA | TRBJ2-4 | TRBV30 | NA | CAWSASDRNIQYF | TGTGCCTGGAGTGCGTCGGACAGAAACATTCAGTACTTC
NA | TRBJ1-2 | TRBV4-1 | once | CASSQGQERPNYGYTF | TGCGCCAGCAGCCAAGGGCAGGAACGACCTAACTATGGCTACACCTTC
TRBD1 | TRBJ1-6 | TRBV28 | NA | CASSPPGGGVVSPLHF | TGTGCCAGCAGCCCACCAGGGGGCGGGGTGGTTTCACCCCTCCACTTT
NA | TRBJ2-7 | TRBV6-5 | NA | CASSSGRGSNLYEQYF | TGTGCCAGCAGTTCTGGACGGGGGTCTAACCTTTACGAGCAGTACTTC
NA | TRBJ2-1 | TRBV6-1 | NA | CASSGTGKGINEQFF | TGTGCCAGCAGTGGCACCGGGAAAGGAATCAATGAGCAGTTCTTC
NA | TRBJ2-7 | TRBV7-9 | once | CASSSQDTEYF | TGTGCCAGCAGCTCACAGGACACCGAGTACTTC
NA | TRBJ1-1 | TRBV28 | NA | CASTRDLEAFF | TGTGCCAGCACCCGAGACCTTGAAGCTTTCTTT
NA | TRBJ2-1 | TRBV9 | NA | CASSAQGGEGLPGGIVQFF | TGTGCCAGCAGCGCCCAAGGGGGGGAGGGCCTCCCGGGTGGTATTGTGCAGTTCTTC
NA | TRBJ1-2 | TRBV5-1 | NA | CASSSDSLIGYTF | TGCGCCAGCAGCTCGGACAGTTTAATAGGCTACACCTTC
TRBD1 | TRBJ2-1 | TRBV6-5 | NA | CASSRDRYNEQFF | TGTGCCAGCAGCCGGGACAGGTACAATGAGCAGTTCTTC
NA | TRBJ1-3 | TRBV10-3 | NA | CAITGTQFRDTIYF | TGTGCCATTACAGGGACCCAGTTTCGAGACACCATATATTTT